The T cell receptor beta chain under discussion was sequenced for a study of response to subunit inactivated influenza vaccine. Regarding the study as a whole: Seasonal influenza vaccination, on each occasion, was suggested by the authors to recruit few new T cells.

Germline V gives CDR1 DFQATT, CDR2 SNEGSKA (reference sequence). The CDR3 has 15 residues. V lost 2 bases to trimming and J lost 6 bases, with 17 bases between them. TCRdb reprocessed the RT-PCR reads via MiXCR and lists one record per CDR3 protein. The table has over 800,000 distinct CDR3 sequences, around 20% seen once; the top ten hold 10%. This clonotype was counted between two and nine times. The antigen remains unidentified. The TCR comes from a man aged 45-65 years who received an inactivated influenza vaccine. The sequenced sample was PBMCs from blood, obtained 4 to 6 days after vaccination. The chain is built from TRBV20-1 and TRBJ1-5; D may be TRBD1 (5 bases). CDR3 bases: TGCAGTGCTAGACGGGGCCAGGGCGGCGGTCAGCCCCAGCATTTT. It encodes CSARRGQGGGQPQHF.